Detailed here is one T cell receptor (beta chain). This record belongs to a study of OX40 agonist ivuxolimab in advanced cancers. The wider study: Partial responses were achieved by three patients, of whom one had hepatocellular carcinoma and two had cutaneous melanoma.

Only in-frame clones appear in the TCRdb table, and some are missing; sequencing was by immunoSEQ multiplex PCR. Of more than 80,000 clones in the sample, 90% were seen once. Germline CDR1 is MNHEY and CDR2 is SMNVEV (reference sequence). The CDR3 consists of 14 residues. V was shortened by 4 bases and J by 0 bases, with 7 bases between the two germline ends. This receptor was taken from an adult with an advanced solid tumor such as melanoma, head and neck, liver or kidney cancer. The rearrangement uses TRBV27 and TRBJ1-5; D is unresolved. The source material was CD4+ or CD8+ T cells sorted from blood, sampled in a trial of the OX40 agonist ivuxolimab. The CDR3 DNA is TGTGCCAGCAGTTCTGCGAATAGCAATCAGCCCCAGCATTTT. Amino acids: CASSSANSNQPQHF.